This TCR beta chain was sequenced in a study of T-cell memory formation after mild COVID-19. Whole-study findings and limits: Contracting CD4+ clones were located mainly in CM and EM, and CD8+ clones in EMRA.

This clonotype turned up a few times. The antigen is undetermined. TCRdb used MiXCR to reprocess the 5' RACE reads, holding one entry per CDR3 protein. The repertoire holds hundreds of thousands of distinct CDR3 sequences, 20% to 25% seen once, with under 8.5% in the top ten. The CDR3 length is 15 residues. V dropped 3 bases and J dropped 6; count of bases not matched to a gene: 7. Germline loops: CDR1 LNHNV, CDR2 YYDKDF (reference sequence). The chain is built from TRBV15 and TRBJ2-1, with TRBD2 matching over 8 bases. The TCR comes from an adult woman who had mild COVID-19 (a few samples of this study predate the infection). Cell type and time point are not known. Sequencing was performed on PBMCs or a T cell subset sorted from them (not recorded which). The CDR3 nucleotides are TGTGCCACCAGCAGGGGAGGCGGGGGGACCAATGAGCAGTTCTTC. Translating it yields CATSRGGGGTNEQFF. Filled out from reference TRBV15 and TRBJ2-1, the complete variable domain reads DAMVIQNPRYQVTQFGKPVTLSCSQTLNHNVMYWYQQKSSQAPKLLFHYYDKDFNNEADTPDNFQSRRPNTSFCFLDIRSPGLGDTAMYLCATSRGGGGTNEQFFGPGTRLTVL.